The subject of this entry is one T cell receptor (beta chain). Its specificity is not known. TCRdb's table, derived via immunoSEQ multiplex PCR, lists solely in-frame clones and lacks some. The sample has approximately 64,000 clones; about 90% are singletons. This sample stems from a study of T cells in localized non-small cell lung cancer. Points from the study as a whole: Tumor showed lower T cell clonality than uninvolved adjacent lung, where it was highest.

Per germline, CDR1 MDHEN and CDR2 SYDVKM. The CDR3 contains 15 residues. Trimming took 2 bases from V and 5 from J, leaving 13 bases between them. The TCR originated in a woman aged 40-69 years with stage I lung adenocarcinoma. The chain is built from TRBV28 and TRBJ1-5, with a weak D call TRBD1 (5 bases). The sequencing used peripheral blood, collected before any cancer treatment. The DNA of the CDR3 is TGTGCCAGCAGTTTACCCCGACAGCTGTATCAGCCCCAGCATTTT. It encodes CASSLPRQLYQPQHF.